This T cell receptor beta chain derives from a study of blood T cell repertoires in COVID-19. The method was immunoSEQ multiplex PCR; TCRdb's version includes in-frame clones alone and lacks a portion of them. The profile shows 380,000 or so clones, roughly 90% of them singletons. In germline, CDR1 is SGHDN, CDR2 FVKESK. The CDR3 extends over 16 amino acids. The V gene lost 3 bases and the J gene lost 4 bases, with 18 bases spanning the gap. The source of this sequence is a man in his forties with acute or convalescent COVID-19. Sample: peripheral blood. The chain uses TRBV14 and TRBJ1-1, with D possibly being TRBD1 (6 bases). The CDR3 region has the DNA TGTGCCAGCAGCCAGGGGGCCGTCGGGGGGACCACTGAAGCTTTCTTT. Translation: CASSQGAVGGTTEAFF. Full variable domain (remainder filled in from reference TRBV14 and TRBJ1-1): EAGVTQFPSHSVIEKGQTVTLRCDPISGHDNLYWYRRVMGKEIKFLLHFVKESKQDESGMPNNRFLAERTGGTYSTLKVQPAELEDSGVYFCASSQGAVGGTTEAFFGQGTRLTVV.